The 15 T cell receptor beta chains below come from one sample, sequenced in a study of blood T cell repertoires in COVID-19. TCRdb's table, derived via immunoSEQ multiplex PCR, lists solely in-frame clones and lacks some. The sample lists about 320,000 clones; nearly 90% were seen once. The sample comprised peripheral blood. The receptors originated from a woman aged 25 to 39 with COVID-19, enrolled during active disease.

The genes are TRBV11-2 and TRBJ1-1, with 8 nucleotides matching TRBD1. V was pared by 5 bases and J by 5 bases, with 4 bases of the junction left unmatched. Germline lookup yields CDR1 SGHAT and CDR2 FQNNGV. The CDR3 is made up of 13 amino acids. CDR3 sequence (DNA): TGTGCCAGCAGCCGGACAGGGCGGACTGAAGCTTTCTTT. The encoded protein is CASSRTGRTEAFF.

The rearrangement joins TRBV2 to TRBJ1-1, with 8 bases identical to TRBD1. The CDR3 sequence is 13 residues long. CDR1 is SNHLY and CDR2 is FYNNEI in the germline V gene. V gave up 7 bases and J gave up 4 bases; unmatched junction bases: 5. CDR3 DNA: TGTGCCAGCAAGGACAGGGTGCGCACTGAAGCTTTCTTT. It is translated as CASKDRVRTEAFF.

This chain uses TRBV19 with TRBJ1-1, with D possibly matching TRBD1 (5 bases). Germline V gene sequence: CDR1 LNHDA, CDR2 SQIVND (reference sequence). Trimming cost V 7 bases and J 4 bases, with 10 bases left between them. The CDR3 runs 12 residues. The CDR3 region has the DNA TGTGCCAGTACAGGGTTGTCCACTGAAGCTTTCTTT. Translating gives CASTGLSTEAFF. Variable domain in full (rest from reference TRBV19 and TRBJ1-1): DGGITQSPKYLFRKEGQNVTLSCEQNLNHDAMYWYRQDPGQGLRLIYYSQIVNDFQKGDIAEGYSVSREKKESFPLTVTSAQKNPTAFYLCASTGLSTEAFFGQGTRLTVV.

The genes are TRBV2 and TRBJ2-1, with 13 bases matching TRBD2. This CDR3 contains 15 residues. V was clipped by 2 bases and J by 7 bases; unmatched bases: 2. The germline V gene has CDR1 SNHLY and CDR2 FYNNEI. This CDR3 is CASSERLAGGNEQFF. The CDR3 DNA follows: TGTGCCAGCAGTGAACGACTAGCGGGGGGTAATGAGCAGTTCTTC.

This chain connects TRBV27 to TRBJ2-1; D is possibly TRBD1 (5 bases). Trimming shortened V by 6 bases and J by 5 bases, and 11 bases separated the two germline ends. CDR1 MNHEY and CDR2 SMNVEV come from the germline V gene (reference sequence). CDR3 size: 13 residues. The DNA for the CDR3 is TGTGCCAGCAGCCTGACAGAGAACAATGAGCAGTTCTTC. The encoded protein is CASSLTENNEQFF.

The V and J genes are TRBV14 and TRBJ1-2; no clear D. Germline-derived CDR1 and CDR2 are SGHDN and FVKESK. V was clipped by 2 bases and J by 4 bases, with 14 bases between them. The CDR3 is 15 residues long. CDR3 coding DNA: TGTGCCAGCAGCCAATTCAAGTCGGGAATCTATGGCTACACCTTC. As protein: CASSQFKSGIYGYTF.

V is TRBV5-1 and J is TRBJ1-5; no reliable D call. The CDR3 covers 15 residues. V dropped 3 bases and J dropped 1 base, with 11 bases sitting between them. Germline-derived CDR1 and CDR2 are SGHRS and YFSETQ. The CDR3 is CASSWGVSSNQPQHF. CDR3 bases: TGCGCCAGCAGCTGGGGAGTATCCAGCAATCAGCCCCAGCATTTT.

This clone was seen once. The J gene is TRBJ1-3, the V gene TRBV6-5, with D perhaps matching TRBD1 (6 bases). Trimming cost V 0 bases and J 2 bases, with 11 bases left between them. Germline assignment: CDR1 MNHEY and CDR2 SVGAGI. This CDR3 region has 16 residues. This CDR3 reads CASSYSRWGPGNTIYF. In DNA, the CDR3 is TGTGCCAGCAGTTACTCCCGATGGGGGCCTGGAAACACCATATATTTT.

The CDR3 region has the DNA TGCGCCAGCAGCTTGGATAGCTTTGAAGCTTTCTTT. It is translated as CASSLDSFEAFF. The genes are TRBV5-1 and TRBJ1-1; no firm D call. Per the germline V gene, CDR1 is SGHRS and CDR2 is YFSETQ. With 0 bases removed from V and 7 bases from J, the gap between germline ends came to 7 bases. The CDR3 contains 12 residues.

This clone appeared once. The rearrangement joins TRBV6-5 to TRBJ2-7; possible D gene TRBD2, 6 bases. The CDR3 is made up of 14 amino acids. Trimming stripped 4 bases from V and 5 bases from J, with 15 bases between. The germline CDR1 and CDR2 sequences are MNHEY and SVGAGI. CDR3 sequence reads: CASSSPRERDEQYF. CDR3 DNA: TGTGCCAGCAGTTCCCCCCGGGAGCGGGACGAGCAGTACTTC.

The rearrangement links TRBV6-5 to TRBJ1-3; 7 bases are shared with TRBD1. CDR3 length: 15 residues. The V gene end was trimmed by 6 bases and the J gene end by 0 bases; junction bases not matched to a gene: 5. Germline V CDR1 and CDR2: MNHEY, SVGAGI. CDR3 protein: CASREDRSSGNTIYF. Here the CDR3 DNA reads TGTGCCAGCAGGGAGGACAGGAGCTCTGGAAACACCATATATTTT.

The J gene is TRBJ2-3, the V gene TRBV5-1, with 11 nucleotides matching TRBD1. The CDR3 totals 17 residues. Per germline, CDR1 SGHRS and CDR2 YFSETQ. V was clipped by 4 bases and J by 7 bases; unmatched bases: 14. As DNA, the CDR3 is TGCGCCAGCAGCGACCCCTTTCGGACAGGGGGCGTTAATACGCAGTATTTT. Translation: CASSDPFRTGGVNTQYF.

In regard to this clone: At one boundary the junction diverges from the germline segment, which might be a read error. This chain connects TRBV19 to TRBJ2-7; weak D call: TRBD2 (6 bases). Germline V gene lookup returns CDR1 LNHDA and CDR2 SQIVND (reference sequence). The CDR3 covers 17 residues. CDR3: CASSIGVGAGPPYEQYF. Written as DNA, the CDR3 is TGTGCCAGTAGTATAGGGGTCGGGGCGGGGCCTCCCTACGAGCAGTATTTC.

The V call is TRBV4-1, the J call TRBJ2-1; 11 bases match TRBD2. This CDR3 is built from 19 residues. V shed 3 bases and J 4 bases; nucleotides not matched to a gene: 14. Per germline, CDR1 MGHRA and CDR2 YSYEKL. CDR3 loop: CASSHPRRGTSGEYNEQFF. CDR3 DNA: TGCGCCAGCAGCCACCCGCGGAGGGGGACTAGCGGAGAATACAATGAGCAGTTCTTC.

This chain connects TRBV7-2 to TRBJ2-1, with 7 bases fitting TRBD1. Germline V gives CDR1 SGHTA, CDR2 FQGNSA. The V and J ends lost 1 base and 5 bases, in that order; junction bases with no gene match: 11. This CDR3 spans 17 amino acids. This chain's CDR3 is CASSLVGTGEIDNEQFF. Here the CDR3 DNA reads TGTGCCAGCAGCTTAGTGGGTACAGGGGAAATAGACAATGAGCAGTTCTTC.